The present entry profiles one TCR beta chain with its context. Its matching antigen is unknown. The method was immunoSEQ multiplex PCR; TCRdb's version includes in-frame clones alone and lacks a portion of them. This sample has 28,000 or so clones, with roughly 76% found just once. These data are taken from a study of CD4 T cells in relation to SARS-CoV-2 and coronaviruses. Study at large: TCR beta CDR3s were sequenced after roughly nine-day antigen culture of PBMCs. General study results and limits: Pre-pandemic and post-infection samples never came from the same donor.

Germline CDR1 SGHVS, CDR2 FQNEAQ. J gave up 10 bases and V 1 base, and 8 bases lay outside the gene matches. This CDR3 is 14 amino acids long. Before the COVID-19 pandemic, during about 2011-2019, CD4+ T cells were taken from unexposed donors. The cells were cultured for approximately ten days before CD4+ T cells were isolated. Half the medium was replaced with IL-2 medium on days 3 and 7. The sequence was collected from a human donor in good health. The source material was CD4+ T cells from PBMCs, cultured in vitro. The V gene is TRBV7-8, the J gene TRBJ1-1; 8 nucleotides agree with TRBD1. CDR3 protein: CASSLGGQGASAFF. CDR3 bases: TGTGCCAGCAGCTTAGGGGGGCAGGGGGCCTCAGCTTTCTTT.